What follows are 2 T cell receptor beta chains derived from one specimen sequenced in a study of blood T cell repertoires in COVID-19 (dated by TCRdb to the early 2020s). Libraries came from the immunoSEQ multiplex PCR assay. TCRdb provides this immuneACCESS table in a form limited to in-frame rearrangements. Some clones are lacking; in checked studies, under half of them reflect an unresolved V gene, and why the rest are absent is not known. The table for this sample lists 350,000 to 450,000 clones; around nine tenths of them were counted only once. Over 2.5% of the sample is taken by the ten largest. Sequenced material: peripheral blood. These receptors all come from a human donor in a cohort sampled during active COVID-19.

The chain is built from TRBV7-6 and TRBJ2-2; D perhaps matches TRBD2 (5 bases). Trimming took off 5 bases at V and 1 base at J, with 14 bases between the two ends. Germline V lookup: CDR1 SGHVS, CDR2 FNYEAQ. This CDR3 comprises 16 residues. CDR3 coding DNA: TGTGCCAGCAGCCCAGAAACGGGGAGGAACACCGGGGAGCTGTTTTTT. This codes for CASSPETGRNTGELFF.

In its sample, this clone was seen a few times. The chain couples TRBV2 to TRBJ1-6; 9 nucleotides line up with TRBD1. V was pared by 5 bases and J by 8 bases, with 10 bases of the junction left unmatched. The CDR3 spans 16 residues. CDR1 is SNHLY, CDR2 FYNNEI, per germline. The CDR3 reads CASSNPGQGGDSPLHF. CDR3 in DNA: TGTGCCAGCAGTAACCCGGGACAGGGTGGTGATTCACCCCTCCACTTT.